This TCR beta chain was sequenced in a study of blood T cell repertoires in COVID-19. Study as a whole: Collection of acute and convalescent COVID-19 samples took place in the United States, Italy and Spain.

Profiling relied on immunoSEQ multiplex PCR, and the TCRdb table lists in-frame clones only, not all of them. The sample holds about 180,000 clones, 80% to 85% seen once. V dropped 2 bases and J dropped 4; count of bases not matched to a gene: 3. The CDR3 is made up of 14 amino acids. Germline lookup yields CDR1 SGHNT and CDR2 YYREEE (reference sequence). The chain carries TRBV5-4 and TRBJ2-7; 10 nucleotides line up with TRBD1. The sequenced sample was peripheral blood. The clonotype comes from a woman in her seventies with COVID-19, enrolled during active disease. The CDR3 spells CASSLSDRGYEQYF. The CDR3 DNA sequence: TGTGCCAGCAGCTTATCGGACAGGGGGTACGAGCAGTACTTC. The whole variable domain, remainder taken from reference TRBV5-4 and TRBJ2-7, is ETGVTQSPTHLIKTRGQQVTLRCSSQSGHNTVSWYQQALGQGPQFIFQYYREEENGRGNFPPRFSGLQFPNYSSELNVNALELDDSALYLCASSLSDRGYEQYFGPGTRLTVT.